Presented here are 8 T cell receptor beta chains from one specimen sequenced in a study of T cell responses to AZD1222 COVID-19 vaccine. Profiling relied on immunoSEQ multiplex PCR, and the TCRdb table lists in-frame clones only, not all of them. The profile covers about 140,000 clones, with roughly nine tenths appearing a single time and about 10% taken by the ten largest. Sequences were derived from peripheral blood, sampled 28 days after the second AZD1222 dose. Every receptor here comes from an adult who received the AZD1222 COVID-19 vaccine.

The chain combines TRBV24-1 with TRBJ2-2; D gene ambiguous. V lost 5 bases to trimming and J lost 6 bases, with 9 bases between them. In germline, CDR1 is KGHDR, CDR2 SFDVKD. There are 13 residues in the CDR3. The CDR3 DNA follows: TGTGCCACCAGTGGGAGTACGGCCGGGGAGCTGTTTTTT. Its translation: CATSGSTAGELFF.

This clone appeared a single time. This chain uses TRBV3-1 (or the pseudogene TRBV3-2) with TRBJ2-2; possible D gene TRBD1, 6 bases. CDR3 length: 17 amino acids. Germline V lookup: CDR1 LGHDT, CDR2 YNNKEL (reference sequence). The V and J ends lost 4 bases and 1 base respectively, with 16 bases between them. The CDR3 region has the DNA TGTGCCAGCAGCCGGGTTCCGGACAGCAAGAACACCGGGGAGCTGTTTTTT. It encodes CASSRVPDSKNTGELFF.

V and J are TRBV9 and TRBJ1-2; 8 bases agree with TRBD1. The CDR3 length is 14 residues. Germline CDR1 is SGDLS and CDR2 is YYNGEE. V shed 4 bases, J shed 4 bases, and the junction held 6 bases outside the gene matches. The CDR3, as DNA: TGTGCCAGCAGCAGTAGACAGGGGATCTATGGCTACACCTTC. Its protein is CASSSRQGIYGYTF.

CDR3 coding DNA: TGTGCCAGCAGGGCTAGCGGTTCCACCGGGGAGCTGTTTTTT. Its protein product is CASRASGSTGELFF. The rearrangement links TRBV6-4 to TRBJ2-2, with TRBD2 matching over 7 bases. Trimming removed 6 bases from V and 4 bases from J; junction bases left unmatched: 5. Germline loops: CDR1 MRHNA, CDR2 SNTAGT. The CDR3 spans 14 residues.

This chain joins TRBV7-2 and TRBJ1-1, with 7 bases fitting TRBD1. Trimming removed 2 bases from V and 5 bases from J; junction bases left unmatched: 11. Germline V gene sequence: CDR1 SGHTA, CDR2 FQGNSA. The CDR3 is made up of 16 amino acids. CDR3 nucleotide sequence: TGTGCCAGCAGCTTACAGGCAGGGGGGGCGGAGACTGAAGCTTTCTTT. As protein: CASSLQAGGAETEAFF.

V and J are TRBV6-1 and TRBJ2-1, with unresolved D. V was pared by 2 bases and J by 7 bases, with 9 bases between. The CDR3 extends over 13 amino acids. CDR1 and CDR2 from the germline V gene are MNHNS and SASEGT. Written as DNA, the CDR3 is TGTGCCAGCAGTGAATCAAGCCGGAATGAGCAGTTCTTC. This codes for CASSESSRNEQFF.

The rearrangement joins TRBV9 to TRBJ1-3; D is ambiguous. The CDR3 length is 14 residues. Deletions cut 4 bases from V and 3 bases from J, with 11 bases between. Germline loops: CDR1 SGDLS, CDR2 YYNGEE. The CDR3 DNA follows: TGTGCCAGCAGCTCTCCGGGTTATGGAAACACCATATATTTT. Its translation: CASSSPGYGNTIYF.

Of note for this clone: This sample includes further DNA sequences coding for the same CDR3. V and J are TRBV7-2 and TRBJ2-7, with a weak D call TRBD1 (5 bases). The germline V gene encodes CDR1 SGHTA and CDR2 FQGNSA. V lost 7 bases and J 10 bases, leaving 23 bases between the germline ends. This CDR3 has 14 amino acids. The CDR3 sequence is CASTGVQGPGEQYF. CDR3 sequence (DNA): TGTGCCAGCACCGGAGTCCAGGGTCCGGGTGAACAGTACTTC.